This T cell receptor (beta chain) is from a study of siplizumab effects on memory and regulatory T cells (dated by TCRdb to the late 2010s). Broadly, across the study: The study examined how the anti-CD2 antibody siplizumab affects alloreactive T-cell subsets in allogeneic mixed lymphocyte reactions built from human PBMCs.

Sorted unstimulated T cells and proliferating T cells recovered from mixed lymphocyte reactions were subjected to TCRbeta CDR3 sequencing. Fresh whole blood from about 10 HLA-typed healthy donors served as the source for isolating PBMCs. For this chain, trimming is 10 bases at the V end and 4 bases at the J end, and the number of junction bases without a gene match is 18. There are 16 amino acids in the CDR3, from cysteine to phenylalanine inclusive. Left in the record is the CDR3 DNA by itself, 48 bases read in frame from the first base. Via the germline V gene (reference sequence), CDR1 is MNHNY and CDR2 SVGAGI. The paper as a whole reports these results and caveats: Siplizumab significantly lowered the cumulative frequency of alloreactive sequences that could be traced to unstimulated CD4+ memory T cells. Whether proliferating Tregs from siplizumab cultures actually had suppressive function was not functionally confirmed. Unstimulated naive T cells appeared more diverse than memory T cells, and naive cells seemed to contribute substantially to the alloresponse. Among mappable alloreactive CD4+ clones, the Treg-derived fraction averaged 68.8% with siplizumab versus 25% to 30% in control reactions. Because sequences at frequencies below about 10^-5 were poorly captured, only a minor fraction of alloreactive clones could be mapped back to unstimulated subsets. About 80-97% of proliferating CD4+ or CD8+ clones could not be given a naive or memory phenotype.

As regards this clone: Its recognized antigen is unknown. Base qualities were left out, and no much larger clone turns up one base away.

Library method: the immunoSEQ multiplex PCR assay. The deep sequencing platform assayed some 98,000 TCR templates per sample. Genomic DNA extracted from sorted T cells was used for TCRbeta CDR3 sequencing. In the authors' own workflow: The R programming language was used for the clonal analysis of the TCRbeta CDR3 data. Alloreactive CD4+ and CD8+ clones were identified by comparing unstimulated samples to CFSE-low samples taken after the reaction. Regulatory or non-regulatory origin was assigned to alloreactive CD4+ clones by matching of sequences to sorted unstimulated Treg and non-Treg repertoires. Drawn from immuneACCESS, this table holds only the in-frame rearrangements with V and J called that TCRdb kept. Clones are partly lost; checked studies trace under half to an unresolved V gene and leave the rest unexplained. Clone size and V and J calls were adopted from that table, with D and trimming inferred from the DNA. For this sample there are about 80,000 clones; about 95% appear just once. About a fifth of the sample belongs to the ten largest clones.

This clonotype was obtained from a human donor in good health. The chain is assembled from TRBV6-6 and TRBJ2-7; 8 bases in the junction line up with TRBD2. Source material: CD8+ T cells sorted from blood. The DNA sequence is TGTGCCACCCTAACCCCTTCGGGAGGGTTGTTGTACGAGCAGTACTTC. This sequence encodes CATLTPSGGLLYEQYF.